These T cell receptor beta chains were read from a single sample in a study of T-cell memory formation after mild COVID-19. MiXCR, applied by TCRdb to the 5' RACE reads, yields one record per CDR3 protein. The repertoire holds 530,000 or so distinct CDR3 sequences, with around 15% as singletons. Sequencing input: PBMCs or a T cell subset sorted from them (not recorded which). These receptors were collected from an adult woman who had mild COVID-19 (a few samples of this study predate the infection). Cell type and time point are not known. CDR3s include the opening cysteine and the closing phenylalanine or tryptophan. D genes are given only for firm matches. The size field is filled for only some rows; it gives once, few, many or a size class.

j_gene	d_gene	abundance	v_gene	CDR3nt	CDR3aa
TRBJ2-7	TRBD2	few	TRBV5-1	TGCGCCAGCAGCCTAATAGGGACTAGCGGGAGCTACGAGCAGTACTTC	CASSLIGTSGSYEQYF
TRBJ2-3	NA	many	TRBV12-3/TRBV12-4	TGTGCCAGCAGTTTCGCCCTCTCAGGGGGCACAGATACGCAGTATTTT	CASSFALSGGTDTQYF
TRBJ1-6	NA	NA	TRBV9	TGTGCCAGCAGTAAGGGGGGCCGGGACACCCTCCACTTT	CASSKGGRDTLHF
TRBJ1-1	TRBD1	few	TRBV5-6	TGTGCCAGCAGCTATCCGACAGGGTTGAACACTGAAGCTTTCTTT	CASSYPTGLNTEAFF
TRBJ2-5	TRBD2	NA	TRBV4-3	TGCGCCAGCAGCCAAGAACTCGCCGGGACTAGCAGTTCTTTAGAGACCCAGTACTTC	CASSQELAGTSSSLETQYF
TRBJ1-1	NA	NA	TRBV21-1	TGTGCCAGCAGCAAAGCGCGGGGACAGCCGAACACTGAAGCTTTCTTT	CASSKARGQPNTEAFF
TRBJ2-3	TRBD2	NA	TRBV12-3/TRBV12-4	TGTGCCAGCAGTCCGGAACTAGCGGGCACAGATACGCAGTATTTT	CASSPELAGTDTQYF
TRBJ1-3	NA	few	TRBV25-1	TGTGCCAGCAGTGATCCCCCTGAGAACACCATATATTTT	CASSDPPENTIYF
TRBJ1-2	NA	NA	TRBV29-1	TGCAGCGTTTCCCGAGGTCGAGGGGCGGGAGATGGCTACACCTTC	CSVSRGRGAGDGYTF
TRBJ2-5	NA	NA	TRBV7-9	TGTGCCGGGGACCTTCAAGAGACCCAGTACTTC	CAGDLQETQYF
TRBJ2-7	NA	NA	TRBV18	TGTGCCAGCTCACTACAGGAACCCTACGAGCAGTACTTC	CASSLQEPYEQYF
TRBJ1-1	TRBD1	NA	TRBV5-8	TGTGCCAGCAGCTTGACAGGGGGCTTGACTGAAGCTTTCTTT	CASSLTGGLTEAFF
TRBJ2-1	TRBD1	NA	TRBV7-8	TGTGCCAGCAGGGGACAGGGGGCGCTTATCGGGGCAAGCTCCTACAATGAGCAGTTCTTC	CASRGQGALIGASSYNEQFF
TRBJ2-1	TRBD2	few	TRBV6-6	TGTGCCAGCACGCGACTAGCGGGGGGGTACAATGAGCAGTTCTTC	CASTRLAGGYNEQFF
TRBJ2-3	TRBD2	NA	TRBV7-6	TGTGCCAGCAGCTTAGTCTTCAGGACTAGCGGGAGTAAGGGCACAGATACGCAGTATTTT	CASSLVFRTSGSKGTDTQYF
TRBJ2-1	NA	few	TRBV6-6	TGTGCCAGCAGTTATAGAGGCAATGAGCAGTTCTTC	CASSYRGNEQFF
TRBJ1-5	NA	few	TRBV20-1	TGCAGTCCTATTCAACCTGGAGGAGCCCAGCATTTT	CSPIQPGGAQHF
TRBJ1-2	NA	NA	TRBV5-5	TGTGCCAGCAGCCCCTTTCAGGCAGTGGGCTACACCTTC	CASSPFQAVGYTF
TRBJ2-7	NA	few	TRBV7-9	TGTGCCAGCAGCTTAGCGGTTGGAGACGAGCAGTACTTC	CASSLAVGDEQYF
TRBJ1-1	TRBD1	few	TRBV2	TGTGCCAGCAGGGACAGGGGAGGTGAAGCTTTCTTT	CASRDRGGEAFF
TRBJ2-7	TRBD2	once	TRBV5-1	TGCGCCAGCAGCTTGGAGTCTAGCGGAATTGACGAGCAGTACTTC	CASSLESSGIDEQYF
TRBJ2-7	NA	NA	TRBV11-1	TGTGCCAGCAGCTTAATACTACAGAGCGAGCAGTACTTC	CASSLILQSEQYF
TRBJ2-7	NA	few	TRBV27	TGTGCCAGCAGACCCGCCTCGACAGGTTTCTACGAGCAGTACTTC	CASRPASTGFYEQYF
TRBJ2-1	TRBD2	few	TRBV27	TGTGCCAGCAGTACATCTCTAATAAGCGGGGGGGCTTACAATGAGCAGTTCTTC	CASSTSLISGGAYNEQFF
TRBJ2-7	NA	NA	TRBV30	TGTGCCTGGAGTGTTGCTACCTACGAGCAGTACTTC	CAWSVATYEQYF
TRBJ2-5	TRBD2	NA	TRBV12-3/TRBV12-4	TGTGCCAGCAGCTCAGCGGGGGGGCCTGGAGAGACCCAGTACTTC	CASSSAGGPGETQYF
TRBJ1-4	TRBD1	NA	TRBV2	TGTGCCAGCAGTAGGACAGGGATGTATGAAAAACTGTTTTTT	CASSRTGMYEKLFF
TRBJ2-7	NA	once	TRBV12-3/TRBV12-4	TGTGCCAGCAGCCTCACAGGGAGGCCCTACGAGCAGTACTTC	CASSLTGRPYEQYF
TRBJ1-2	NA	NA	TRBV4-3	TGCGCCAGCAGCTTTCGGGCGGGTGGGAACTATGGCTACACCTTC	CASSFRAGGNYGYTF
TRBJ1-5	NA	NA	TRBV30	TGTGCCTGGATGTCAGGGAATCAGCCCCAGCATTTT	CAWMSGNQPQHF
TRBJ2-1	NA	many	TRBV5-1	TGCGCCAGCAGCTTGAGAGAGGGGTACAATGAGCAGTTCTTC	CASSLREGYNEQFF
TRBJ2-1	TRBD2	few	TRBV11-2	TGTGCCAGCAGTCCTAAAGAGTACGGGAGGAGCTCCTACAATGAGCAGTTCTTC	CASSPKEYGRSSYNEQFF
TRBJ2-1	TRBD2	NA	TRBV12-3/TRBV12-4	TGTGCCAGCACCTCTAGCGGGAGGAGCTACAATGAGCAGTTCTTC	CASTSSGRSYNEQFF
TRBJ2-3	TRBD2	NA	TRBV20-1	TGCAGTGCTAGAGATCCTGGTGCGGGGGGCACAGATACGCAGTATTTT	CSARDPGAGGTDTQYF
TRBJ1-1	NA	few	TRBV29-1	TGCAGCGTTGGGTACGGATACACTGAAGCTTTCTTT	CSVGYGYTEAFF
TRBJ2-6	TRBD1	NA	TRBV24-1	TGTGCCACCAGTGATTCGAGGGGGCGCCGCTCTGGGGCCAACGTCCTGACTTTC	CATSDSRGRRSGANVLTF
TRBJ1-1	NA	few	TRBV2	TGTGCCAGCAGTGAGGAAGCCAAGGGAGTGGGCACTGAAGCTTTCTTT	CASSEEAKGVGTEAFF
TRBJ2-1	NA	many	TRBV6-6	TGTGCCAGCAGTTACGGACAGGGGGCTAGCGGGAGGGCCTACAATGAGCAGTTCTTC	CASSYGQGASGRAYNEQFF
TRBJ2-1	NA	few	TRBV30	TGTGCCTGGACGGGGGGCGGGAAACTTAGCTCCTACAATGAGCAGTTCTTC	CAWTGGGKLSSYNEQFF
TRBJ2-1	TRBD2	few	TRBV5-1	TGCGCCAGCAGCTTGGCTAGCGGGGGGTCCGATGAGCAGTTCTTC	CASSLASGGSDEQFF
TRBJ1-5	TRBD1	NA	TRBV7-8	TGTGCCAGCAGCTGGGACAGGGGCTTTGGTAATCAGCCCCAGCATTTT	CASSWDRGFGNQPQHF
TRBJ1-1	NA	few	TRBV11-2	TGTGCCAGCGGACAAATCATGAACACTGAAGCTTTCTTT	CASGQIMNTEAFF
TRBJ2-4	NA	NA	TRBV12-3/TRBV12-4	TGTGCCAGCAGTTTTAATAGGGACATTCAGTACTTC	CASSFNRDIQYF
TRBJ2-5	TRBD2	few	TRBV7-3	TGTGCCAGCAGCTCTTCTAGCGGGGGGGTGGAGACCCAGTACTTC	CASSSSSGGVETQYF
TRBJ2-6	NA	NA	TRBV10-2	TGCGCCAGCGGGACTCCGGACAGGACTAGCTCTGGGGCCAACGTCCTGACTTTC	CASGTPDRTSSGANVLTF
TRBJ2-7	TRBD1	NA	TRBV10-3	TGTGCCATCAGTGACCCTGGACAGGGGTTCAACGAGCAGTACTTC	CAISDPGQGFNEQYF
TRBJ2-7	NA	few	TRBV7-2	TGTGCCAGCTGGGGGGCTCTAGGCGAGCAGTACTTC	CASWGALGEQYF
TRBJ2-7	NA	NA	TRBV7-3	TGTGCCAGCAGCTCAGACGGCGCCTACGAGCAGTACTTC	CASSSDGAYEQYF
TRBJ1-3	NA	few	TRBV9	TGTGCCAGCAGCCCCGACGGCTCTGGAAACACCATATATTTT	CASSPDGSGNTIYF